This TCR beta chain was profiled in a study of OX40 agonist ivuxolimab in advanced cancers. This clone has just one count. This CDR3 has 15 amino acids. V lost 2 bases and J lost 7, with 19 bases in between. The V gene's germline CDR1 is SGHDT and CDR2 YYEEEE. This table comes from immunoSEQ multiplex PCR, and its TCRdb copy is limited to in-frame clones, with some not included. The table lists about 62,000 clones, around 90% of them singletons. The V gene is TRBV5-6, the J gene TRBJ2-7, with D possibly matching TRBD2 (5 bases). Source: CD4+ or CD8+ T cells sorted from blood, taken in a trial of the OX40 agonist ivuxolimab. The source of this sequence is an adult with an advanced solid tumor such as melanoma, head and neck, liver or kidney cancer. DNA of the CDR3: TGTGCCAGCAGCTTACCACTAGAGGGTTACCGAGAGCAGTACTTC. It yields the protein CASSLPLEGYREQYF.